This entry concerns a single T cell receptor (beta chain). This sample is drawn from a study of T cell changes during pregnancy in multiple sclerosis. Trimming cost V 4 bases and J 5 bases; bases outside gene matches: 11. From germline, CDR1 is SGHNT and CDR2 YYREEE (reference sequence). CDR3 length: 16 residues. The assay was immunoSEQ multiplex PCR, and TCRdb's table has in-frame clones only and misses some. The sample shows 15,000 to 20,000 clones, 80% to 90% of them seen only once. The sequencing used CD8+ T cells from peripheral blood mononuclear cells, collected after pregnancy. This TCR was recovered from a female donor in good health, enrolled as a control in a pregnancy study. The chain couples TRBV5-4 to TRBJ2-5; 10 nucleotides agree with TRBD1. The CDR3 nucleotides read TGTGCCAGCAGCCGCCAGGGGGACAGGGGCGGGGAGACCCAGTACTTC. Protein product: CASSRQGDRGGETQYF.